Listed below are T cell receptor beta chains from one sample, sequenced in a study of blood T cell repertoires in COVID-19. Data came from immunoSEQ multiplex PCR; TCRdb stores just in-frame clones and leaves some out. The sample records 70,000 to 90,000 clones, about 90% being singletons. The sequencing input was peripheral blood. All receptors derive from a human donor in a cohort sampled during active COVID-19. CDR3s include the opening cysteine and the closing phenylalanine or tryptophan. D genes are given only for firm matches.

j_gene: TRBJ1-5
v_gene: TRBV30
d_gene: .
CDR3nt: TGTGCCTGGAGCTCAGGGATGGGTCAGCCCCAGCATTTT
CDR3aa: CAWSSGMGQPQHF

j_gene: TRBJ2-3
v_gene: TRBV10-3
d_gene: .
CDR3nt: TGTGCCATCAGTGCGGGAGTTGCCTCAGATACGCAGTATTTT
CDR3aa: CAISAGVASDTQYF

j_gene: TRBJ1-5
v_gene: TRBV2
d_gene: .
CDR3nt: TGTGCCAGCAGTGAATATAGGCGCAGGAATAGCAATCAGCCCCAGCATTTT
CDR3aa: CASSEYRRRNSNQPQHF

j_gene: TRBJ2-1
v_gene: TRBV28
d_gene: TRBD2
CDR3nt: TGTGCCAGCAGTGGGAGGGGCTCCTACAATGAGCAGTTCTTC
CDR3aa: CASSGRGSYNEQFF

j_gene: TRBJ2-2
v_gene: TRBV7-2
d_gene: TRBD2
CDR3nt: TGTGCCAGCAGCTTAGACTGGGGCGGGAGCAGGGCCGGGGAGCTGTTTTTT
CDR3aa: CASSLDWGGSRAGELFF

j_gene: TRBJ1-4
v_gene: TRBV7-9
d_gene: .
CDR3nt: TGTGCCAGCAGCTTGAGCTCGGCGGGAGAAAAACTGTTTTTT
CDR3aa: CASSLSSAGEKLFF

j_gene: TRBJ1-2
v_gene: TRBV30
d_gene: TRBD1
CDR3nt: TGTGCCTGGAGTGGGACAGGGGGAAGGATGGGAGGCTACACCTTC
CDR3aa: CAWSGTGGRMGGYTF

j_gene: TRBJ2-7
v_gene: TRBV6-5
d_gene: .
CDR3nt: TGTGCCAGCAGTTACAATGTGGGGGGGCGCACGGATGTTCAGTACTTC
CDR3aa: CASSYNVGGRTDVQYF

j_gene: TRBJ2-1
v_gene: TRBV6-2/TRBV6-3
d_gene: TRBD1
CDR3nt: TGTGCCAGCAGTCTCCCTGGGACAGGGGGAATATACAATGAGCAGTTCTTC
CDR3aa: CASSLPGTGGIYNEQFF

j_gene: TRBJ1-2
v_gene: TRBV4-1
d_gene: .
CDR3nt: TGCGCCAGCAGCCGGGAAACGACAGGCCTACCCTATGGCTACACCTTC
CDR3aa: CASSRETTGLPYGYTF

j_gene: TRBJ1-1
v_gene: TRBV19
d_gene: TRBD1
CDR3nt: TGTGCCAGCCGGGAGAACAGGGGTCGGACTGAAGCTTTCTTT
CDR3aa: CASRENRGRTEAFF

j_gene: TRBJ2-1
v_gene: TRBV2
d_gene: .
CDR3nt: TGTGCCAGCACCATTTCGGGGGGCAGTCCCTACAATGAGCAGTTCTTC
CDR3aa: CASTISGGSPYNEQFF

j_gene: TRBJ2-7
v_gene: TRBV13
d_gene: .
CDR3nt: TGTGCCAGCAGCTTGGAGCGGAGATCCTACGAGCAGTACTTC
CDR3aa: CASSLERRSYEQYF

j_gene: TRBJ2-3
v_gene: TRBV19
d_gene: .
CDR3nt: TGTGCCAGTAGTATCAGGGGCGGGGGACTCGACACAGATACGCAGTATTTT
CDR3aa: CASSIRGGGLDTDTQYF

j_gene: TRBJ2-1
v_gene: TRBV19
d_gene: TRBD1
CDR3nt: TGTGCCAGTAGTGACAGGGGCAGCTCCTACAATGAGCAGTTCTTC
CDR3aa: CASSDRGSSYNEQFF

j_gene: TRBJ2-3
v_gene: TRBV28
d_gene: .
CDR3nt: TGTGCCAGCAGTTCCGTTACTACAGGGTCAGATACGCAGTATTTT
CDR3aa: CASSSVTTGSDTQYF